Shown below are 5 T cell receptor beta chains from a single sample sequenced in a study of T cell changes during pregnancy in multiple sclerosis. Sequencing used immunoSEQ multiplex PCR; TCRdb keeps in-frame clones, though not all of them. The data contain about 130,000 clones, about 96% of them seen just once; the ten biggest clones take up more than 0.4%. This specimen consisted of peripheral blood, obtained after pregnancy. These receptors all come from a female donor with multiple sclerosis, enrolled in a pregnancy study.

This clone was seen a single time. The chain's CDR3 is CASSITGTNTDTQYF. The CDR3 nucleotides read TGTGCCAGTAGTATTACCGGGACTAACACAGATACGCAGTATTTT. V usage is TRBV19 and J usage is TRBJ2-3; 7 bases line up with TRBD2. Losses at the gene ends were 3 bases for V and 2 bases for J; bases not matched to a gene: 5. The CDR3 is 15 residues long. CDR1 is LNHDA and CDR2 is SQIVND in the germline V gene (reference sequence).

This chain connects TRBV6-5 to TRBJ2-7, with D possibly matching TRBD2 (7 bases). V was trimmed by 5 bases and J by 6 bases, leaving 20 bases between them. The CDR3 has 15 residues. Germline values: CDR1 MNHEY, CDR2 SVGAGI. Here the CDR3 DNA reads TGTGCCAGCAGTAGATTTAGGGGGGAGGGAGGCGAGCAGTACTTC. This codes for CASSRFRGEGGEQYF.

The sample holds a few counts of this clone. The chain has TRBV29-1 and TRBJ1-4; D remains unclear. Germline CDR1 reads SQVTM; CDR2 reads ANQGSEA. V lost 8 bases and J 6 bases, leaving 19 bases between the germline ends. CDR3 length equals 14 residues. CDR3 residues: CSIRHPGIDEKLFF. The CDR3 bases are TGCAGCATACGCCATCCGGGGATCGATGAAAAACTGTTTTTT.

The chain recombines TRBV9 with TRBJ1-5; tentative D call: TRBD1 (6 bases). Germline V gives CDR1 SGDLS, CDR2 YYNGEE. V lost 0 bases, J lost 7 bases, and 8 bases lay in between. This CDR3 is 13 amino acids long. The CDR3 here is CASSVGGGQPQHF. The DNA for the CDR3 is TGTGCCAGCAGCGTAGGGGGGGGCCAGCCCCAGCATTTT.

The rearrangement links TRBV2 to TRBJ2-7, with 10 bases aligning to TRBD1. V was pared by 6 bases and J by 0 bases, with 14 bases of the junction left unmatched. The CDR3 is 18 residues long. The germline V gene has CDR1 SNHLY and CDR2 FYNNEI. The DNA for the CDR3 is TGTGCCAGCAGACGACAGGGGGCGCGGGGCACGAGCTCCTACGAGCAGTACTTC. Encoded protein: CASRRQGARGTSSYEQYF.